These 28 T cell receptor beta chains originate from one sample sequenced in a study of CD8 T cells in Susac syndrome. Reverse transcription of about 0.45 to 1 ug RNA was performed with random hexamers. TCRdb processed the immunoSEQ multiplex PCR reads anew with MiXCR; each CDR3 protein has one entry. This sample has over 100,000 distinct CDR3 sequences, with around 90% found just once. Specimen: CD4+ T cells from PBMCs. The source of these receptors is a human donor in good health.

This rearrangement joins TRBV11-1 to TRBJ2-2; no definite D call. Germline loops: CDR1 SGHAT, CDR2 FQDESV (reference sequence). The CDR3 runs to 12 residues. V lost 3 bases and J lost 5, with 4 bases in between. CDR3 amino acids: CASSLVTGELFF. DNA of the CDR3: TGTGCCAGCAGCTTGGTTACCGGGGAGCTGTTTTTT.

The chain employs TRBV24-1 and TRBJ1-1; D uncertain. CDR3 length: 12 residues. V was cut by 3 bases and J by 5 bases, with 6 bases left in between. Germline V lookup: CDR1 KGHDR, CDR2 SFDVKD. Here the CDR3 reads CATSDIVTEAFF. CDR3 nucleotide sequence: TGTGCCACCAGTGATATCGTGACTGAAGCTTTCTTT.

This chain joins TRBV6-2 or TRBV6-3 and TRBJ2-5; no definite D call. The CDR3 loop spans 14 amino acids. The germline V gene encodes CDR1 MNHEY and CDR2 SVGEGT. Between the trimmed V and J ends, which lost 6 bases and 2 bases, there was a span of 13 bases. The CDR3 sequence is CASSQQTPQETQYF. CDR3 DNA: TGTGCCAGCAGCCAACAGACACCTCAAGAGACCCAGTACTTC.

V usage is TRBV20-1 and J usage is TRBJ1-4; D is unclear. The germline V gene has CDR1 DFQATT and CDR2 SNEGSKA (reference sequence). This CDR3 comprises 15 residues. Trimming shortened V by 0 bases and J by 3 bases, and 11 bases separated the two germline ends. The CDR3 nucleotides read TGCAGTGCTAGAGACGTAAGGAATGCTAATGAAAAACTGTTTTTT. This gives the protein CSARDVRNANEKLFF.

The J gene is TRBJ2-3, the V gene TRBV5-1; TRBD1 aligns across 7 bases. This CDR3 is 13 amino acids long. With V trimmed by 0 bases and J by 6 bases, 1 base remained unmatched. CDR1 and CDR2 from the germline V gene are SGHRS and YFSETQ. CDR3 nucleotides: TGCGCCAGCAGCTTGGAGGGACAGGATACGCAGTATTTT. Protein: CASSLEGQDTQYF.

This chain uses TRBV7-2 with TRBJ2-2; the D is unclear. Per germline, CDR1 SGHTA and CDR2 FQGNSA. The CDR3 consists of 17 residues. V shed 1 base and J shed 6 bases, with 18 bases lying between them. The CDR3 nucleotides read TGTGCCAGCAGCTTAGAGGCCTTTCCAAATTGGGCCGGGGAGCTGTTTTTT. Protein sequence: CASSLEAFPNWAGELFF.

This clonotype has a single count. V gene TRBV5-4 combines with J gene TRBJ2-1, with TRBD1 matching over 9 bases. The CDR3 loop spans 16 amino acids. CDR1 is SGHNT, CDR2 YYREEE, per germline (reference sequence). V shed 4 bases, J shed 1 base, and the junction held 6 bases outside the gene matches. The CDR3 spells CASSELDRGSYNEQFF. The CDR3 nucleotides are TGTGCCAGCAGCGAACTCGACAGGGGGTCCTACAATGAGCAGTTCTTC.

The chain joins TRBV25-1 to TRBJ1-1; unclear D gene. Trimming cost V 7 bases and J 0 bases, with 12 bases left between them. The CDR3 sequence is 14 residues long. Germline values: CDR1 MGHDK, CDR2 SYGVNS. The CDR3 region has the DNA TGTGCCAGCATAGGAAAGAGCTTGAACACTGAAGCTTTCTTT. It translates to CASIGKSLNTEAFF.

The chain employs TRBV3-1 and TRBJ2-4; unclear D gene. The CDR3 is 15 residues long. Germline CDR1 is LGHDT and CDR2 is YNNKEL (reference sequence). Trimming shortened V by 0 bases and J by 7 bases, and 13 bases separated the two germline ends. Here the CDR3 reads CASSQDSRSTNIQYF. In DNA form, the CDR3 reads TGTGCCAGCAGCCAAGATTCCCGGTCTACTAACATTCAGTACTTC.

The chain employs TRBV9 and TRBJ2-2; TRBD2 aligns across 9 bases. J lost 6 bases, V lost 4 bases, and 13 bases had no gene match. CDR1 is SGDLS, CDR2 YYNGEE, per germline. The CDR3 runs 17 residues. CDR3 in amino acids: CASSIPIAGGPPGELFF. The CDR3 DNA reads TGTGCCAGCAGCATCCCCATTGCGGGGGGGCCTCCCGGGGAGCTGTTTTTT.

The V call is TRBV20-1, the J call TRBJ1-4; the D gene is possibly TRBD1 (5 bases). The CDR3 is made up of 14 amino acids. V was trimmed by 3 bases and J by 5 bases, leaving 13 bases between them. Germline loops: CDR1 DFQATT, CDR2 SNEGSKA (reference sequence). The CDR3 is CSASRGGRNEKLFF. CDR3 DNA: TGCAGTGCTAGCCGGGGGGGACGGAATGAAAAACTGTTTTTT.

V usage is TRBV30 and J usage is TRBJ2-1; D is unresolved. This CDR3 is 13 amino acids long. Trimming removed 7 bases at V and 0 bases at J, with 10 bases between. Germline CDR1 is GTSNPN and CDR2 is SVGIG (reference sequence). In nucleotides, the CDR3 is TGTGCCTTGACTGAACGCTCCTACAATGAGCAGTTCTTC. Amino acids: CALTERSYNEQFF.

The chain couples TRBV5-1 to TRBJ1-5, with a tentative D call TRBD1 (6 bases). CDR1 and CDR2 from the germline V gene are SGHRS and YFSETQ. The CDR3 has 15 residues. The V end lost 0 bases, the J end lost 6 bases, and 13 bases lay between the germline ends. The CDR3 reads CASSLVSGEGQPQHF. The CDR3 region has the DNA TGCGCCAGCAGCTTGGTTTCAGGGGAGGGTCAGCCCCAGCATTTT.

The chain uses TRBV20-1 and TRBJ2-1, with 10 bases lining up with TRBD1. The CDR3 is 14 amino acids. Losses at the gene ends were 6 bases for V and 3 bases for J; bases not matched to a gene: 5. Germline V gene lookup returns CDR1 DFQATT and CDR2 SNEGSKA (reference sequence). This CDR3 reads CSAARTGGYNEQFF. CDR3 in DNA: TGCAGTGCAGCCCGGACAGGGGGCTACAATGAGCAGTTCTTC.

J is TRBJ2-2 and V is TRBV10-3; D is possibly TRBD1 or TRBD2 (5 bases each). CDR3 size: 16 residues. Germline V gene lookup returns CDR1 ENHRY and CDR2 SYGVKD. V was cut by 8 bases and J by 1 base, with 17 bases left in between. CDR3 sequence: CAISPVRGGNTGELFF. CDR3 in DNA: TGTGCCATCTCGCCGGTTCGGGGCGGGAACACCGGGGAGCTGTTTTTT.

Written as DNA, the CDR3 is TGCAGCGCCTGCGGGCAGGGAGTAAAAGAAACAGATACGCAGTATTTT. This sequence encodes CSACGQGVKETDTQYF. V is TRBV29-1 and J is TRBJ2-3; D may match TRBD1 or TRBD2 (5 bases each). The CDR3 consists of 16 residues. Deletions cut 7 bases from V and 3 bases from J, with 23 bases between. The germline CDR1 and CDR2 sequences are SQVTM and ANQGSEA.

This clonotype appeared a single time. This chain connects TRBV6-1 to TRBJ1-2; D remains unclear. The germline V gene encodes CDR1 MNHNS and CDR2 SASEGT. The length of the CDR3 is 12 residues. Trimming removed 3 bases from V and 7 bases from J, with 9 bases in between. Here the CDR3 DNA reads TGTGCCAGCAGTGACGTCGGGGTTGGCTACACCTTC. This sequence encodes CASSDVGVGYTF.

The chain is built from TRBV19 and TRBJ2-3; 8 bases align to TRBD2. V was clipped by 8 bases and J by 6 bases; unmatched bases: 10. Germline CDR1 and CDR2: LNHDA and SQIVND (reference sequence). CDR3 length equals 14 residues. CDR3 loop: CASGIGTRGDTQYF. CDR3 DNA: TGTGCCAGTGGCATCGGGACTAGAGGCGATACGCAGTATTTT.

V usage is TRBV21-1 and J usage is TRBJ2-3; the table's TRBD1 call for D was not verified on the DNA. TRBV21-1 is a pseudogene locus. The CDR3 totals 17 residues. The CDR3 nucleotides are TGTGCCAGCAGCACATCTTTCCGGGACAGGAAGACCGATACGCAGTATTTT. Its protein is CASSTSFRDRKTDTQYF.

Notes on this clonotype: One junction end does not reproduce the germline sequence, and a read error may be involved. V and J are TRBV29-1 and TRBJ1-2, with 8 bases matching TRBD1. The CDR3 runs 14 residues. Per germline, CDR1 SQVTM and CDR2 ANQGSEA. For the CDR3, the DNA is TGCAGCGTAGAAGGACAGGGATTCGACTATGGCTACACCTTC. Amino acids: CSVEGQGFDYGYTF.

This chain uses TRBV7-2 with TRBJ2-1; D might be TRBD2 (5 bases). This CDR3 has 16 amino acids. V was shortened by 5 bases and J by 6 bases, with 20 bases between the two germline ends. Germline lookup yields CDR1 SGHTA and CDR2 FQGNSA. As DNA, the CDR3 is TGTGCCAGCAGCAAAAGCGGTCCCCCCACCTCCAATGAGCAGTTCTTC. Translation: CASSKSGPPTSNEQFF.

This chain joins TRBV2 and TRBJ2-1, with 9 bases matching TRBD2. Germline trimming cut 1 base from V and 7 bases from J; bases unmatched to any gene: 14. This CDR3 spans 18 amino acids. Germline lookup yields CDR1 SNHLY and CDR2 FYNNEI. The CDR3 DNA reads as TGTGCCAGCAGTGAAGTCGGGGTACTAAGCGGGAGGAAGAATGAGCAGTTCTTC. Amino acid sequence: CASSEVGVLSGRKNEQFF. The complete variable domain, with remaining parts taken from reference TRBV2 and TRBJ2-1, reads EPEVTQTPSHQVTQMGQEVILRCVPISNHLYFYWYRQILGQKVEFLVSFYNNEISEKSEIFDDQFSVERPDGSNFTLKIRSTKLEDSAMYFCASSEVGVLSGRKNEQFFGPGTRLTVL.

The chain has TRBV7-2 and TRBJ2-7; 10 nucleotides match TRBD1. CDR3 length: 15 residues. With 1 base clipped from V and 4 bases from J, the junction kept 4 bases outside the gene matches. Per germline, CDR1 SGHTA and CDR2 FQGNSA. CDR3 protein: CASSLGQGARYEQYF. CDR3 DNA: TGTGCCAGCAGCTTAGGACAGGGGGCGCGTTACGAGCAGTACTTC.

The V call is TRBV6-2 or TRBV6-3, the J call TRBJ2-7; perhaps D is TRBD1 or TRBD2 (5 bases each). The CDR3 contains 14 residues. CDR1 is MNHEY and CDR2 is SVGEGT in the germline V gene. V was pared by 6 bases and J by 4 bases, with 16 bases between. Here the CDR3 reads CASRVHQRTYEQYF. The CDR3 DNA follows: TGTGCCAGCAGAGTTCACCAGCGGACATACGAGCAGTACTTC.

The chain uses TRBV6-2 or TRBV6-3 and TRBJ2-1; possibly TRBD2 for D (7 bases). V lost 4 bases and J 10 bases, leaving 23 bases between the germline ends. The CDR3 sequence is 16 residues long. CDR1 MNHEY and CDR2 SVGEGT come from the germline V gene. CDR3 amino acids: CASSFTPGGGVLEQFF. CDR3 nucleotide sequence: TGTGCCAGCAGTTTTACCCCTGGAGGGGGGGTCTTGGAGCAGTTCTTC.

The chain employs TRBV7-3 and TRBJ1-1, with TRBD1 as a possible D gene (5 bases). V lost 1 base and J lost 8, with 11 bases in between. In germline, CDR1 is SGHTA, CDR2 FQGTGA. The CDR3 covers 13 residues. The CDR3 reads CASSLKVRDEAFF. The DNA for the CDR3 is TGTGCCAGCAGCTTAAAAGTACGGGACGAAGCTTTCTTT.

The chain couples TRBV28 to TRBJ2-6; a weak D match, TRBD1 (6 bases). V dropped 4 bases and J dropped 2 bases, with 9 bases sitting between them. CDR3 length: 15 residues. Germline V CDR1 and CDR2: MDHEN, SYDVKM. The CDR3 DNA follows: TGTGCCAGCAGTTCGCACAGGGCTGGGGCCAACGTCCTGACTTTC. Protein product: CASSSHRAGANVLTF. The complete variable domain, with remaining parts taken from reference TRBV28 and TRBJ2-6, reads DVKVTQSSRYLVKRTGEKVFLECVQDMDHENMFWYRQDPGLGLRLIYFSYDVKMKEKGDIPEGYSVSREKKERFSLILESASTNQTSMYLCASSSHRAGANVLTFGAGSRLTVL.

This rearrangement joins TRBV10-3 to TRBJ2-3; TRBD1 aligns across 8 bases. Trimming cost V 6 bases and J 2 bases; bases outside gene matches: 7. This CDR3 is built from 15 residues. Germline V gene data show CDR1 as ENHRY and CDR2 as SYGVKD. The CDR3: CAISQGQEFTDTQYF. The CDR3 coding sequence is TGTGCCATCAGCCAGGGACAGGAGTTCACAGATACGCAGTATTTT.